The clone carrying this T cell receptor (beta chain) was detected many times. Its antigen is not known. TCR beta CDR3 sequences were amplified from RNA transcripts. TCR CDR3 underwent first-round RT-PCR with the HTBI primer set. TCRdb reprocessed the multiplex PCR reads via MiXCR and lists one record per CDR3 protein. The table shows about 270,000 distinct CDR3 sequences, with about 20% occurring only once. These data come from a study of T cells in Graves' hyperthyroidism and ophthalmopathy. Using 10 ml of fresh peripheral blood, PBMCs were prepared. The V end lost 3 bases, the J end lost 6 bases, and 20 bases lay between the germline ends. The CDR3 loop spans 15 amino acids. Germline V CDR1 and CDR2: DFQATT, SNEGSKA (reference sequence). Study-wide points: A model built on 13 V-J features separated ophthalmopathy from stable hyperthyroidism.

Sequencing was performed on blood. The chain joins TRBV20-1 to TRBJ2-5; TRBD2 is a possible D gene (6 bases). The source is a man aged 30-40 years with Graves' ophthalmopathy. The CDR3 sequence is CSARDLLEGRQTQYF. CDR3 bases: TGCAGTGCTAGGGACTTACTGGAGGGGCGGCAGACCCAGTACTTC.